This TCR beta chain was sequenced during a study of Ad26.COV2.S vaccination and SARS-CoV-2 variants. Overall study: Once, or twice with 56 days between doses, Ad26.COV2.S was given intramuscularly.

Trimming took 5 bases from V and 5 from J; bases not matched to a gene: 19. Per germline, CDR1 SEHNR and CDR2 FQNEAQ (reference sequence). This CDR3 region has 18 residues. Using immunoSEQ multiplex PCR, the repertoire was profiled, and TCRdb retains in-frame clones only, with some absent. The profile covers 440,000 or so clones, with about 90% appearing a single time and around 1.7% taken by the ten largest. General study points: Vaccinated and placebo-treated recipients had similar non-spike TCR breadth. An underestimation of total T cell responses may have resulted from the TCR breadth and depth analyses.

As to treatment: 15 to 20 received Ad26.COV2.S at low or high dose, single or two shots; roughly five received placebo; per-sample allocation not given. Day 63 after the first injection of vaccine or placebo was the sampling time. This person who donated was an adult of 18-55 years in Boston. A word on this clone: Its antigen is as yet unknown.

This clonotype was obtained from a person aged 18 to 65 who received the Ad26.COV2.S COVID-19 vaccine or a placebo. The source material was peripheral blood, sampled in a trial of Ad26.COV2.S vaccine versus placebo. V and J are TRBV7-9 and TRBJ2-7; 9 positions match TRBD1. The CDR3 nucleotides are TGTGCCAGCAGCGCTCCCGGGGGACAGGGCGGCGCGGTGGACGAGCAGTACTTC. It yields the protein CASSAPGGQGGAVDEQYF.